This entry lists 26 T cell receptor beta chains sequenced from one sample in a study of spatial heterogeneity in lung cancer. Study-wide results and caveats: Within tumors, counts of expanded alpha and beta TCRs tracked tumor mutation counts.

Using its own MiXCR run on the 5' RACE reads, TCRdb lists one record per CDR3 protein. In the table there are about 8,100 distinct CDR3 sequences, approximately 12% of which are singletons. Time point here: sample taken at primary tumor resection. No antigen has been assigned to these receptors. Source: lung tumor tissue, taken at surgery. The receptors here all came from a male donor with early-stage non-small cell lung cancer.

This clonotype was recorded many times. The size of this beta chain means little, since it is a stray read in a library made for alpha chains. The J gene is TRBJ2-1, the V gene TRBV5-1; 13 positions match TRBD2. The V gene end was trimmed by 2 bases and the J gene end by 9 bases; junction bases not matched to a gene: 5. The CDR3 has 15 residues. In germline, CDR1 is SGHRS, CDR2 YFSETQ. The CDR3 sequence: CASSLLAGGPIEQFF. The CDR3 region has the DNA TGCGCCAGCAGCTTACTAGCGGGAGGGCCAATTGAGCAGTTCTTC.

This clonotype was picked up many times. The size of this beta chain means little, since it is a stray read in a library made for alpha chains. The chain recombines TRBV11-1 with TRBJ2-2; D is perhaps TRBD2 (5 bases). V was clipped by 3 bases and J by 0 bases, with 8 bases between them. Germline V gene data show CDR1 as SGHAT and CDR2 as FQDESV (reference sequence). The CDR3 length is 15 residues. CDR3 sequence (DNA): TGTGCCAGCAGCTTTGGCGGGTCGAACACCGGGGAGCTGTTTTTT. This translates into CASSFGGSNTGELFF.

There are many counts of this clonotype. This beta chain is a stray read from a library made for alpha chains; its abundance is not meaningful. The chain is built from TRBV12-5 and TRBJ2-5; the match to TRBD2 covers 8 bases. The V segment lost 0 bases and the J segment 5 bases; nucleotides outside the gene matches: 14. The CDR3 covers 18 residues. Germline CDR1 and CDR2: LGHNT and FRNRAP. CDR3 DNA: TGTGCTAGTGGTTTGGTACCCTCACCAGCGGGAGCGCGGGAGACCCAGTACTTC. Translated, it gives CASGLVPSPAGARETQYF.

By share of the sample, this clonotype is large (0.1 to 1%). This beta chain represents an off-target read in a library built for alpha chains; its size is of limited meaning. The V call is TRBV24-1, the J call TRBJ2-3; no clear D gene. Germline values: CDR1 KGHDR, CDR2 SFDVKD. The length of the CDR3 is 13 residues. The V end lost 3 bases, the J end lost 11 bases, and 14 bases lay between the germline ends. The chain's CDR3 is CATSDPQEKKQYF. DNA of the CDR3: TGTGCCACCAGTGATCCGCAGGAGAAGAAGCAGTATTTT.

The table lists this clonotype with many counts. Since it is a stray read in a library aimed at alpha chains, this beta chain has a size that is not meaningful. The chain has TRBV4-3 and TRBJ2-5; TRBD1 is a possible D gene (5 bases). Germline assignment: CDR1 LGHNA and CDR2 YSLEER. The V gene lost 2 bases and the J gene lost 3 bases, with 13 bases spanning the gap. The CDR3 contains 15 residues. CDR3 loop: CASSQTTQGEETQYF. CDR3 nucleotides: TGCGCCAGCAGCCAAACGACTCAGGGTGAAGAGACCCAGTACTTC.

Ten or more counts support this clonotype. This beta chain appears as a stray read in a library generated for alpha chains; its size is not informative. J is TRBJ2-2 and V is TRBV6-6; the match to TRBD2 covers 14 bases. V lost 4 bases to trimming and J lost 4 bases; unmatched junction nucleotides: 11. CDR3 length equals 19 residues. Germline V gene lookup returns CDR1 MNHNY and CDR2 SVGAGI (reference sequence). This chain's CDR3 is CASSSKGLAGDGATGELFF. The CDR3 DNA follows: TGTGCCAGCAGTTCAAAGGGACTAGCGGGAGACGGTGCCACCGGGGAGCTGTTTTTT.

Comments on this clonotype: This beta chain slipped into a library made for alpha chains as a stray read, so its size is not meaningful. CDR3 amino acids: CASSDSFVRDDTEAFF. The CDR3 nucleotides read TGCGCCAGCAGTGACAGTTTCGTCCGGGACGACACTGAAGCTTTCTTT. The rearrangement uses TRBV10-2 and TRBJ1-1; possible D gene TRBD1, 5 bases. Germline V CDR1 and CDR2: WSHSY, SAAADI. Trimming took 3 bases from V and 3 from J, leaving 17 bases between them. This CDR3 is 16 amino acids long.

In its sample, this clonotype ranks as medium-sized (0.01 to 0.1%). The size of this beta chain means little, since it is a stray read in a library made for alpha chains. The chain joins TRBV5-1 to TRBJ1-5; 9 bases align to TRBD1. Germline trimming cut 4 bases from V and 4 bases from J; bases unmatched to any gene: 6. CDR1 is SGHRS, CDR2 YFSETQ, per germline. This CDR3 is 15 amino acids long. The chain's CDR3 is CASSQGTGQNQPQHF. The CDR3 DNA sequence: TGCGCCAGCAGCCAAGGGACAGGGCAGAATCAGCCCCAGCATTTT.

This clonotype turned up a few times. This beta chain was picked up by a library intended for alpha chains and is off target, so its count carries little meaning. The V call is TRBV5-1, the J call TRBJ2-1, with 11 bases fitting TRBD2. CDR1 SGHRS and CDR2 YFSETQ come from the germline V gene. This CDR3 has 15 amino acids. The V gene end was trimmed by 3 bases and the J gene end by 7 bases; junction bases not matched to a gene: 6. CDR3 bases: TGCGCCAGCAGCTCGGGACTAGCGGTGGGGAATGAGCAGTTCTTC. As protein: CASSSGLAVGNEQFF.

In the case of this clonotype: Since the library was made to target alpha chains, this beta chain is a stray read and its abundance is not meaningful. V is TRBV2 and J is TRBJ2-3; 10 bases map to TRBD2. Germline CDR1 and CDR2: SNHLY and FYNNEI. Trimming at V came to 7 bases and at J to 3 bases, leaving 1 base not matched to a gene. The CDR3 runs 13 residues. CDR3: CASTLAGTDTQYF. The CDR3, as DNA: TGTGCCAGCACACTAGCGGGAACAGATACGCAGTATTTT.

This clonotype was picked up many times. As an off-target read in a library built for alpha chains, this beta chain has a frequency of little significance. V usage is TRBV20-1 and J usage is TRBJ1-2; weak D call: TRBD1 (5 bases). V was cut by 2 bases and J by 6 bases, with 19 bases left in between. The CDR3 runs 15 residues. CDR1 and CDR2 from the germline V gene are DFQATT and SNEGSKA (reference sequence). The CDR3 here is CSARSALQGVDGYTF. The DNA of the CDR3 is TGCAGTGCTAGATCCGCCTTGCAGGGAGTGGATGGCTACACCTTC.

In regard to this clonotype: This beta chain lies outside the target of a library built for alpha chains; its clone size means little. The chain has TRBV7-2 and TRBJ1-1; D is ambiguous. Trimming took off 3 bases at V and 2 bases at J, with 7 bases between the two ends. CDR3 size: 13 residues. Germline V gives CDR1 SGHTA, CDR2 FQGNSA. The CDR3 DNA sequence: TGTGCCAGCAGCTTTAGTCCCAACACTGAAGCTTTCTTT. Its protein is CASSFSPNTEAFF.

This clonotype was seen repeatedly, ten times or more. Found in a library prepared for alpha chains, this beta chain is an off-target read, and its abundance has little meaning. CDR3 nucleotide sequence: TGCGCCAGCAGCTTCGGGGGTGGACTCGCCGGGGAGCTGTTTTTT. Protein: CASSFGGGLAGELFF. The chain joins TRBV5-1 to TRBJ2-2; possible D gene TRBD2, 6 bases. There are 15 residues in the CDR3. Per germline, CDR1 SGHRS and CDR2 YFSETQ. The V end lost 2 bases, the J end lost 6 bases, and 14 bases lay between the germline ends.

This clonotype is termed medium-sized (0.01 to 0.1%). With the library built for alpha chains, this beta chain is off target and its frequency is not meaningful. J is TRBJ2-5 and V is TRBV6-1; D is possibly TRBD1 (5 bases). The V gene's germline CDR1 is MNHNS and CDR2 SASEGT. V was pared by 7 bases and J by 4 bases, with 19 bases between. The CDR3 runs to 15 residues. CDR3 sequence (DNA): TGTGCCAGCACCGAAGGCGGCAGGGTAGGAGAGACCCAGTACTTC. Translated: CASTEGGRVGETQYF.

This clonotype was counted ten times or more. The size of this beta chain means little, since it is a stray read in a library made for alpha chains. The genes are TRBV6-1 and TRBJ2-5, with D uncertain. This CDR3 has 13 amino acids. Germline values: CDR1 MNHNS, CDR2 SASEGT. Trimming stripped 8 bases from V and 0 bases from J, with 10 bases between. The CDR3 reads CASVMRYQETQYF. The CDR3 DNA reads as TGTGCCAGCGTAATGCGGTACCAAGAGACCCAGTACTTC.

By sample fraction, this clonotype is medium-sized. Since the library was made to target alpha chains, this beta chain is a stray read and its abundance is not meaningful. The chain recombines TRBV28 with TRBJ1-1; no firm D call. Per germline, CDR1 MDHEN and CDR2 SYDVKM. CDR3 length: 12 amino acids. The ends were cut back, 6 bases at V and 3 bases at J, with 8 bases in the middle. CDR3 DNA sequence: TGTGCCAGCAGACCTTGGGACACTGAAGCTTTCTTT. Translating gives CASRPWDTEAFF.

By sample fraction, this clonotype is medium-sized (0.01 to 0.1%). Since it is a stray read in a library aimed at alpha chains, this beta chain has a size that is not meaningful. The chain recombines TRBV29-1 with TRBJ2-2; D perhaps matches TRBD2 (6 bases). The germline CDR1 and CDR2 sequences are SQVTM and ANQGSEA. Trimming shortened V by 5 bases and J by 2 bases, and 9 bases separated the two germline ends. The CDR3 loop spans 13 amino acids. The CDR3 DNA reads TGCAGCGTTCGGGGGAGTAACACCGGGGAGCTGTTTTTT. This sequence encodes CSVRGSNTGELFF.

About this clonotype: With the library built for alpha chains, this beta chain is off target and its frequency is not meaningful. This chain connects TRBV11-2 to TRBJ1-6, with D unclear. V lost 5 bases, J lost 6 bases, and 2 bases lay in between. CDR3 length equals 11 residues. Germline-derived CDR1 and CDR2 are SGHAT and FQNNGV. For the CDR3, the DNA is TGTGCCAGCAGCCCTAATTCACCCCTCCACTTT. Residues: CASSPNSPLHF.

This clonotype was observed at least ten times. Little can be read into the size of this beta chain, an off-target read in a library designed for alpha chains. The J gene is TRBJ2-2, the V gene TRBV11-1; D not resolved. Trimming shortened V by 8 bases and J by 8 bases, and 27 bases separated the two germline ends. Germline CDR1 and CDR2: SGHAT and FQDESV (reference sequence). The CDR3 is made up of 17 amino acids. The CDR3 DNA is TGTGCCAGCCGTACGGCGACGGCAGGAGCAGTAACGGGGGAGCTGTTTTTT. This translates into CASRTATAGAVTGELFF. Looking up the rest from reference TRBV11-1 and TRBJ2-2 gives the full variable domain: EAEVAQSPRYKITEKSQAVAFWCDPISGHATLYWYRQILGQGPELLVQFQDESVVDDSQLPKDRFSAERLKGVDSTLKIQPAELGDSAMYLCASRTATAGAVTGELFFGEGSRLTVL.

As regards this clonotype: This beta chain lies outside the target of a library built for alpha chains; its clone size means little. The V and J genes are TRBV20-1 and TRBJ2-3; a possible D gene is TRBD2 (6 bases). The germline V and J ends were trimmed by 3 bases and 2 bases, with 15 bases remaining between them. The CDR3 has 15 residues. CDR1 and CDR2 (germline): DFQATT, SNEGSKA (reference sequence). As DNA, the CDR3 is TGCAGTGCTAGGTACCCCCTAGCGCACACAGATACGCAGTATTTT. Its translation is CSARYPLAHTDTQYF.

As to this clonotype: The library was built for alpha chains, so this beta chain is an off-target read and its size means little. This rearrangement joins TRBV18 to TRBJ2-3, with D possibly being TRBD1 (5 bases). CDR3 length: 15 amino acids. Deletions cut 3 bases from V and 0 bases from J, with 10 bases between. In germline, CDR1 is KGHSH, CDR2 LQKENI. The CDR3 region is CASSPTETSTDTQYF. CDR3 DNA: TGTGCCAGCTCACCGACAGAAACTAGCACAGATACGCAGTATTTT.

Details on this clonotype: The size of this beta chain means little, since it is a stray read in a library made for alpha chains. This chain's CDR3 is CANPYEQYF. As DNA, the CDR3 is TGTGCCAATCCCTACGAGCAGTACTTC. The rearrangement links TRBV7-2 to TRBJ2-7; D is ambiguous. The CDR3 spans 9 residues. V lost 10 bases and J 2 bases, leaving 3 bases between the germline ends. The germline gives CDR1 SGHTA, CDR2 FQGNSA.

This clonotype was observed at least ten times. For a library built for alpha chains, this beta chain is a stray read; little rests on its size. The V and J genes are TRBV7-9 and TRBJ2-1, with a tentative D call TRBD2 (5 bases). The CDR3 extends over 17 amino acids. From germline, CDR1 is SEHNR and CDR2 FQNEAQ (reference sequence). Trimming removed 1 base at V and 0 bases at J, with 13 bases between. CDR3 sequence (DNA): TGTGCCAGCAGCTTAGAGGTAGCGTCGAGCTCCTACAATGAGCAGTTCTTC. Translated: CASSLEVASSSYNEQFF.

This clonotype was observed many times. This beta chain slipped into a library made for alpha chains as a stray read, so its size is not meaningful. The V and J genes are TRBV2 and TRBJ2-2; D gene unclear. The CDR3 length is 13 residues. CDR1 and CDR2 (germline): SNHLY, FYNNEI. Trimming left V 4 bases short and J 3 bases short, with 6 bases between. The CDR3 sequence is CASSGTYTGELFF. CDR3 sequence (DNA): TGTGCCAGCAGTGGAACTTACACCGGGGAGCTGTTTTTT.

Many counts were recorded for this clonotype. As an off-target read in a library built for alpha chains, this beta chain has a frequency of little significance. V and J are TRBV20-1 and TRBJ2-1; the D is unclear. The germline V gene has CDR1 DFQATT and CDR2 SNEGSKA (reference sequence). Trimming left V 1 base short and J 8 bases short, with 9 bases between. This CDR3 spans 12 amino acids. Here the CDR3 reads CSARGSWDEQFF. The CDR3 DNA follows: TGCAGTGCTAGAGGATCATGGGATGAGCAGTTCTTC.

In its sample, this clonotype ranks as medium-sized. Because this beta chain is a stray read in a library intended to capture alpha chains, its abundance should not be given much weight. The V call is TRBV7-9, the J call TRBJ2-7, with no clear D. V dropped 1 base and J dropped 13 bases, with 14 bases sitting between them. The length of the CDR3 is 12 residues. Germline CDR1 reads SEHNR; CDR2 reads FQNEAQ (reference sequence). Here the CDR3 reads CASSLDRQSLYF. The CDR3 region has the DNA TGTGCCAGCAGCTTAGATCGTCAGTCGCTCTACTTC.